This TCR beta chain came from a study of cytomegalovirus exposure and HLA in healthy donors. The overall study: About 200 million T cells yielded 100 million to 130 million unique TCR beta sequences, as an earlier analysis found. Researchers found that roughly 80% of fewer than 450 genotyped donors fell within the Caucasian-associated ancestry cluster.

Concerning this clone: Its cognate antigen is unknown.

Overall study findings and caveats: The records held CMV serostatus as the only immune exposure information. In a later analysis, TCR beta V- and J-gene trimming showed a link to a missense DCLRE1C variant.

J was trimmed by 4 bases and V by 0 bases; bases with no gene match: 3. The CDR3 is 15 residues long. Germline-derived CDR1 and CDR2 are SGHRS and YFSETQ. PCR used 60 Vbeta primers and 13 Jbeta primers. Clones were read by immunoSEQ multiplex PCR, and TCRdb kept only the in-frame ones, dropping some. The sample lists fewer than 250,000 clones, 75% to 80% occurring once. The clonotype comes from a woman between 25 and 40 years old in good health and CMV-seropositive. The sample taken for sequencing was PBMCs. This chain connects TRBV5-1 to TRBJ2-2; 7 nucleotides agree with TRBD2. The CDR3 DNA is TGCGCCAGCAGCTTGGAGACTAGCACCACCGGGGAGCTGTTTTTT. It specifies CASSLETSTTGELFF. Based on the CDR3 plus reference TRBV5-1 and TRBJ2-2, the full variable domain is KAGVTQTPRYLIKTRGQQVTLSCSPISGHRSVSWYQQTPGQGLQFLFEYFSETQRNKGNFPGRFSGRQFSNSRSEMNVSTLELGDSALYLCASSLETSTTGELFFGEGSRLTVL.